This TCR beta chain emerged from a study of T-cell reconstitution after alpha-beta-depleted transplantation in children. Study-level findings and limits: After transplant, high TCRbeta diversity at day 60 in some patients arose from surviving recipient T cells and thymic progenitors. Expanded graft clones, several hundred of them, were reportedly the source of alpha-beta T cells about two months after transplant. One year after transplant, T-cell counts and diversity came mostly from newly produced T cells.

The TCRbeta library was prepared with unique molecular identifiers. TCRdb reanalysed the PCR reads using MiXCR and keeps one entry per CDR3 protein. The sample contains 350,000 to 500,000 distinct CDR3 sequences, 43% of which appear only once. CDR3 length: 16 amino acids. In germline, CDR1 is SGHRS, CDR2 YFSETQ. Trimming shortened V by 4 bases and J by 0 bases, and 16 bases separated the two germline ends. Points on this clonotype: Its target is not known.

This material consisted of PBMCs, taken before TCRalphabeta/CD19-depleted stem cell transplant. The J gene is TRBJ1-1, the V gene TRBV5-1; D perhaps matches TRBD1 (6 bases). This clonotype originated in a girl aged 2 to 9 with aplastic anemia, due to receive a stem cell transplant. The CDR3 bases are TGCGCCAGCAGCGGAGGGGGTCGGCCGATGAACACTGAAGCTTTCTTT. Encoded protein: CASSGGGRPMNTEAFF. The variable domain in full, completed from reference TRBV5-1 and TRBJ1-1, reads KAGVTQTPRYLIKTRGQQVTLSCSPISGHRSVSWYQQTPGQGLQFLFEYFSETQRNKGNFPGRFSGRQFSNSRSEMNVSTLELGDSALYLCASSGGGRPMNTEAFFGQGTRLTVV.